This paragraph covers one T cell receptor beta chain sequence. The data were obtained in a study of shared clonotypes between healthy human individuals. Deep-level running was used for the assay. Clones were sequenced by immunoSEQ multiplex PCR, and TCRdb holds only the in-frame ones, with some missing. The sample carries roughly 2.1 million clones, under 95% recorded once. CD8 cells classed as naive were CD45RO-negative and positively selected for CCR7, excluding terminally differentiated effector memory CD45RA+ cells. Donors included only healthy HIV-negative adults lacking recent acute infections or vaccinations. All the donors were Caucasian adults who lived in Nashville, Tennessee. The sequence came from a young man in good health. Some clones in this sample may be carry-over from other donors' samples. The specimen sequenced was naive CD8+ T cells from PBMCs.

The CDR3 protein is CASSLRDSGHDHEQYF. CDR3 DNA: TGTGCCAGCAGCTTACGGGACTCCGGGCATGACCACGAGCAGTACTTC. This chain links TRBV13 with TRBJ2-7; weak D call: TRBD2 (6 bases). The CDR3 extends over 16 amino acids. The germline V and J ends were trimmed by 2 bases and 5 bases, with 19 bases remaining between them. Germline V CDR1 and CDR2: PRHDT, FYEKMQ (reference sequence). The full variable domain, with the rest looked up from reference TRBV13 and TRBJ2-7, is AAGVIQSPRHLIKEKRETATLKCYPIPRHDTVYWYQQGPGQDPQFLISFYEKMQSDKGSIPDRFSAQQFSDYHSELNMSSLELGDSALYFCASSLRDSGHDHEQYFGPGTRLTVT.